This T cell receptor (beta chain) stems from a study of metastatic and nonmetastatic thyroid tumors. Until they underwent thyroid surgery, no patient had received any treatment. TCRdb reassembled clones from the PCR reads with MiXCR. The sample shows roughly 13,000 clones, 27% of them seen only once. This CDR3 is built from 13 residues. Germline V gives CDR1 KGHSH, CDR2 LQKENI. Trimming took off 3 bases at V and 4 bases at J, with 9 bases between the two ends. The V call is TRBV18, the J call TRBJ1-2, with a tentative D call TRBD1 (6 bases). This TCR was recovered from a female donor with papillary thyroid cancer or a benign thyroid nodule (not recorded which). Some clones in this sample may be carry-over from other donors' samples. The sequenced sample was tumor tissue. CDR3 sequence reads: CASSPDRSYGYTF. DNA of the CDR3: TGTGCCAGCTCACCCGACAGGAGCTATGGCTACACCTTC.